A selection of T cell receptor beta chains follows, all from one sample in a study of T cell repertoires in breast cancer. TCRdb reprocessed the emulsion pairing reads with MiXCR, giving one entry per CDR3 protein. The sample records about 390 distinct CDR3 sequences, more than 45% being singletons. The specimen sequenced was CD8+ T cells. These receptors all stem from a pool of human donors with breast cancer or a healthy control (not recorded which). The CDR3 runs from the conserved cysteine through the conserved F or W. D genes are given only for firm matches. Clone size is given for some rows only: seen once, a few or many times, or a class if the clone is expanded.

d_call clone_size j_call v_call cdr3_nt cdr3_aa
NA NA TRBJ1-5 TRBV5-6 TGTGCCAGCAGCTTGGGTGATCAGCCCCAGCATTTT CASSLGDQPQHF
NA medium-sized TRBJ1-5 TRBV4-3 TGCGCCAGCAGCCAAGCTTTAGGAAGCAATCAGCCCCAGCATTTT CASSQALGSNQPQHF
TRBD2 NA TRBJ2-7 TRBV7-2 TGTGCCAGCAGCACTAGCGGGGGGGCCTACGAGCAGTACTTC CASSTSGGAYEQYF
TRBD2 large TRBJ2-1 TRBV7-8 TGTGCCAGCAGCTTACTGGCGGGGGGGCCTTTTGAGCAGTTCTTC CASSLLAGGPFEQFF
TRBD1 few TRBJ1-1 TRBV12-3/TRBV12-4 TGTGCCAGCAGTCCCCGGGACAGGGTCCCTGAAGCTTTCTTT CASSPRDRVPEAFF